These T cell receptor beta chains were read from a single sample in a study of cytomegalovirus exposure and HLA in healthy donors. Produced via immunoSEQ multiplex PCR; TCRdb's table is partial and in-frame only. The repertoire includes about 360,000 clones, about nine tenths of them detected once, and roughly 0.83% sits in the top ten. Material for sequencing was PBMCs. Every receptor here comes from a woman under 30 in good health and CMV-seronegative. Each CDR3 is given with its conserved first and last residue. Clone size appears in some rows only: once, few, many, or a class for an expanded clone.

j_gene | v_gene | abundance | CDR3aa
TRBJ2-1 | TRBV7-6 | NA | CASSLASGGPSSYNEQFF
TRBJ2-7 | TRBV5-1 | NA | CASSSDWSYEQYF
TRBJ2-3 | TRBV20-1 | NA | CSARWDRTQYF
TRBJ2-1 | TRBV7-8 | NA | CASSLVSGKGYNEQFF
TRBJ1-1 | TRBV6-5 | NA | CASRTALKMNTEAFF
TRBJ2-1 | TRBV6-1 | NA | CASSENQGFYNEQFF
TRBJ2-7 | TRBV19 | once | CASRSHSSSYEQYF
TRBJ1-5 | TRBV7-8 | NA | CASSLGQGNNQPQHF
TRBJ1-6 | TRBV27 | once | CASSFLRDTNNSPLHF
TRBJ2-5 | TRBV9 | NA | CASSVGVGADQETQYF
TRBJ2-2 | TRBV28 | NA | CASKGLAGAIPTGELFF
TRBJ2-7 | TRBV5-4 | NA | CASSLTGDKNEQYF
TRBJ2-5 | TRBV28 | once | CASNPAGGETQYF
TRBJ2-2 | TRBV28 | NA | CASSLRLAGTGELFF
TRBJ1-5 | TRBV19 | few | CASSYGMGNQPQHF
TRBJ2-7 | TRBV25-1 | NA | CASGWSHSYEQYF
TRBJ1-4 | TRBV5-4 | NA | CASSTPGQRNEKLFF
TRBJ2-7 | TRBV15 | NA | CATSRAGGSTYEQYF
TRBJ2-7 | TRBV27 | NA | CASSSTLDRAYEQYF
TRBJ2-4 | TRBV5-1 | NA | CASSAIIAGGLNIQYF
TRBJ2-1 | TRBV15 | NA | CATSTIPNRGDEQFF
TRBJ2-7 | TRBV6-5 | NA | CASSRTGVSGEQYF
TRBJ2-7 | TRBV5-5 | NA | CASSIWTGGPYEQYF
TRBJ2-7 | TRBV5-1 | NA | CASSQTGGTYEQYF
TRBJ1-2 | TRBV5-6 | NA | CASSLSMNYGYTF
TRBJ2-3 | TRBV4-1 | NA | CASSPTSGGTDTQYF
TRBJ2-3 | TRBV7-6 | NA | CASSLELAGSKDTQYF
TRBJ2-3 | TRBV6-4 | NA | CASRPGLADTDTQYF
TRBJ2-1 | TRBV7-9 | NA | CASSLGSGTGEQFF
TRBJ1-1 | TRBV6-5 | NA | CASSYSSRGAVTEAFF
TRBJ2-1 | TRBV29-1 | NA | CSVVSGTSFEQFF
TRBJ2-2 | TRBV7-9 | NA | CASSLRGLNTGELFF
TRBJ2-7 | TRBV27 | NA | CASSPSDRVPYEQYF